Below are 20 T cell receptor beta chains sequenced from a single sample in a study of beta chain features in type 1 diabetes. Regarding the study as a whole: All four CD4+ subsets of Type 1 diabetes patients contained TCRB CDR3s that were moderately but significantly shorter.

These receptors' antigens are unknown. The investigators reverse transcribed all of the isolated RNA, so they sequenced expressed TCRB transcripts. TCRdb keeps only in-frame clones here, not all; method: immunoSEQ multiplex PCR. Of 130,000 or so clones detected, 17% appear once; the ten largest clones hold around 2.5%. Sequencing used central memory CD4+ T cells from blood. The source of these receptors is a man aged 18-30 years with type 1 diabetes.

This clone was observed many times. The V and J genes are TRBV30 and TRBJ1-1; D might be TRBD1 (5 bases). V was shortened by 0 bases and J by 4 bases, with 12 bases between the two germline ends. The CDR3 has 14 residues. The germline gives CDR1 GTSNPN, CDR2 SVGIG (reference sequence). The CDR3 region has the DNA TGTGCCTGGAGTGTGGGTGGGACTGCCACTGAAGCTTTCTTT. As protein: CAWSVGGTATEAFF.

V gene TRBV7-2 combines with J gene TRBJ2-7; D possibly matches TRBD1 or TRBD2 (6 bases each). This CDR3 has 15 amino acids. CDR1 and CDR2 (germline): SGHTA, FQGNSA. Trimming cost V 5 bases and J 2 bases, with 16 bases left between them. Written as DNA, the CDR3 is TGTGCCAGCAGCCCGGACTGGGGGGCAACCTACGAGCAGTACTTC. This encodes CASSPDWGATYEQYF.

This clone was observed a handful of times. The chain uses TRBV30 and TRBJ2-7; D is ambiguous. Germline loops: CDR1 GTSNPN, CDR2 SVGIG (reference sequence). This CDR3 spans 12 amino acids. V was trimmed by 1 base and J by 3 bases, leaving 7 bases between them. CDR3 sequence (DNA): TGTGCCTGGAGTGGGGGTAGCTACGAGCAGTACTTC. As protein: CAWSGGSYEQYF.

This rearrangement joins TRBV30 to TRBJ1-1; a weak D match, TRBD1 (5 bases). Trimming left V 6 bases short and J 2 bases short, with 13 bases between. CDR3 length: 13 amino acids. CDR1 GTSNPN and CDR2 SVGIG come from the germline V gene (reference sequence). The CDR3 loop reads CACTITGNTEAFF. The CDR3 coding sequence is TGTGCCTGCACCATTACAGGTAACACTGAAGCTTTCTTT.

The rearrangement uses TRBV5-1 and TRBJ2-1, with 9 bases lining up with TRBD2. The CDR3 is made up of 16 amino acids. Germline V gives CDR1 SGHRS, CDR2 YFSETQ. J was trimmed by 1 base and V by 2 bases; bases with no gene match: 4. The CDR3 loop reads CASSFSGSSSYNEQFF. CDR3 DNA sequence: TGCGCCAGCAGCTTTAGCGGGAGTAGTTCCTACAATGAGCAGTTCTTC. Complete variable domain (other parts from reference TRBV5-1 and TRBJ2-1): KAGVTQTPRYLIKTRGQQVTLSCSPISGHRSVSWYQQTPGQGLQFLFEYFSETQRNKGNFPGRFSGRQFSNSRSEMNVSTLELGDSALYLCASSFSGSSSYNEQFFGPGTRLTVL.

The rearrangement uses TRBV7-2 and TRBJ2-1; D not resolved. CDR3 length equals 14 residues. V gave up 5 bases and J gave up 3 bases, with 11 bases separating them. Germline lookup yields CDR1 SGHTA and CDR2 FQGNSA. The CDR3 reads CASSPPGIYNEQFF. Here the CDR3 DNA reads TGTGCCAGCAGCCCACCGGGCATCTACAATGAGCAGTTCTTC.

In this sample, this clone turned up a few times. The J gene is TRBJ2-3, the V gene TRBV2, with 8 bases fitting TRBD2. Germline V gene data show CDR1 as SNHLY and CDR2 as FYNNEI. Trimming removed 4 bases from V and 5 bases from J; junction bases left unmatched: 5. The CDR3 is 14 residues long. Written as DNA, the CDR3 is TGTGCCAGCAGTGTTGGCCTAGCGGGAGATACGCAGTATTTT. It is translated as CASSVGLAGDTQYF.

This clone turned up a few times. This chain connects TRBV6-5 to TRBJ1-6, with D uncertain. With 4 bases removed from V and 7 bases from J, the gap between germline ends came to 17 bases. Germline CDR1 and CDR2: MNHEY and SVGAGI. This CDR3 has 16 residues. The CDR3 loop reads CASSSIVGSRNSPLHF. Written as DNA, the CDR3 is TGTGCCAGCAGTTCCATCGTGGGGTCGAGAAATTCACCCCTCCACTTT.

CDR3 in DNA: TGTGCCAGCAGCGTAGATTGGGGATCCGAGCAGTACTTC. It specifies CASSVDWGSEQYF. The V gene is TRBV9, the J gene TRBJ2-7; D uncertain. The CDR3 has 13 amino acids. Trimming removed 0 bases from V and 6 bases from J, with 10 bases in between. Germline loops: CDR1 SGDLS, CDR2 YYNGEE.

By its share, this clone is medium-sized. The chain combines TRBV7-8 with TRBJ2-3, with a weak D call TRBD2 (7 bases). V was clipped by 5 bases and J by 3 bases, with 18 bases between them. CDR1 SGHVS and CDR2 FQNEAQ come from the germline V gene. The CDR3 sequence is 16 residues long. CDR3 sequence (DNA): TGTGCCAGCAGCCCCAGGCTGGGGGGGCCAACAGATACGCAGTATTTT. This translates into CASSPRLGGPTDTQYF.

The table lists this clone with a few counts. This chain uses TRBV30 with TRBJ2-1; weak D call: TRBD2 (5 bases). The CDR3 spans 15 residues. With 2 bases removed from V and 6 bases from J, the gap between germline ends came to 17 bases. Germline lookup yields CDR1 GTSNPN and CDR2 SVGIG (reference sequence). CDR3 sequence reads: CAWSPYAGDGNEQFF. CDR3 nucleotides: TGTGCCTGGAGTCCCTACGCGGGCGATGGCAATGAGCAGTTCTTC. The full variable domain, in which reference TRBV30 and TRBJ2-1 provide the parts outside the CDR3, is SQTIHQWPATLVQPVGSPLSLECTVEGTSNPNLYWYRQAAGRGLQLLFYSVGIGQISSEVPQNLSASRPQDRQFILSSKKLLLSDSGFYLCAWSPYAGDGNEQFFGPGTRLTVL.

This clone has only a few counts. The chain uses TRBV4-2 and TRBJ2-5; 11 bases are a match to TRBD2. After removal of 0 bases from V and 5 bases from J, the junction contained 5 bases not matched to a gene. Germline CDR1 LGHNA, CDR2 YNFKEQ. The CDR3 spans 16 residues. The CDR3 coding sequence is TGTGCCAGCAGCCAAGATACTAGCGGGGGAGGGGAGACCCAGTACTTC. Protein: CASSQDTSGGGETQYF.

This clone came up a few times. The CDR3 sequence: CASSLARGGGATIRYNEQFF. CDR3 sequence (DNA): TGTGCCAGCAGCTTAGCCCGGGGAGGGGGCGCAACTATACGGTACAATGAGCAGTTCTTC. The rearrangement uses TRBV7-2 and TRBJ2-1; D is tentatively TRBD1 or TRBD2 (7 bases each). The CDR3 consists of 20 residues. V was pared by 0 bases and J by 4 bases, with 25 bases between. CDR1 and CDR2 from the germline V gene are SGHTA and FQGNSA.

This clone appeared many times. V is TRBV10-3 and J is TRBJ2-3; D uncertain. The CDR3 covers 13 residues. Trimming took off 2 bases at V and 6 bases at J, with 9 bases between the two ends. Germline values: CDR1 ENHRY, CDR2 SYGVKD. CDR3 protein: CAISEESLDTQYF. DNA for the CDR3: TGTGCCATCAGTGAGGAGAGTCTGGATACGCAGTATTTT.

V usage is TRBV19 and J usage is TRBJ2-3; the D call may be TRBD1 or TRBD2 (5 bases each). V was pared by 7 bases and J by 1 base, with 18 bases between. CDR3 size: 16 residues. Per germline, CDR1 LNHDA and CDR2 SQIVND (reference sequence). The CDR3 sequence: CASNPVMGRGTDTQYF. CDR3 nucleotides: TGTGCCAGTAACCCAGTCATGGGACGTGGCACAGATACGCAGTATTTT.

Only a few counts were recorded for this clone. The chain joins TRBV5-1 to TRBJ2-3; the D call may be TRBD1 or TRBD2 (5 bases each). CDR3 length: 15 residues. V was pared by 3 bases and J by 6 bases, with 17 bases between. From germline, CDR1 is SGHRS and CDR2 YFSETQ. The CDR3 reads CASSWDLSRPDTQYF. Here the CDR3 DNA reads TGCGCCAGCAGCTGGGACCTTTCTCGCCCGGATACGCAGTATTTT. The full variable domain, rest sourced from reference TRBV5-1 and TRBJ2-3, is KAGVTQTPRYLIKTRGQQVTLSCSPISGHRSVSWYQQTPGQGLQFLFEYFSETQRNKGNFPGRFSGRQFSNSRSEMNVSTLELGDSALYLCASSWDLSRPDTQYFGPGTRLTVL.

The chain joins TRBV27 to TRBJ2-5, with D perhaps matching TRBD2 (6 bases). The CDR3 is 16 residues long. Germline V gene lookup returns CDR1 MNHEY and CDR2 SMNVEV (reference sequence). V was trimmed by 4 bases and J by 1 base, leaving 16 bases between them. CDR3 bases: TGTGCCAGCAGTTGGGGTGGGGGGATCTCCCAAGAGACCCAGTACTTC. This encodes CASSWGGGISQETQYF.

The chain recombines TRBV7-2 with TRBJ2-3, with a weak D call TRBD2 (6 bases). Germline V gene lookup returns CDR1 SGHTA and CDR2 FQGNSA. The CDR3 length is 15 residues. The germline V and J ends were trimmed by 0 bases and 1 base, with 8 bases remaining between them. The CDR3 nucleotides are TGTGCCAGCAGCTTAGCGACGGGGGGCACAGATACGCAGTATTTT. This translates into CASSLATGGTDTQYF.

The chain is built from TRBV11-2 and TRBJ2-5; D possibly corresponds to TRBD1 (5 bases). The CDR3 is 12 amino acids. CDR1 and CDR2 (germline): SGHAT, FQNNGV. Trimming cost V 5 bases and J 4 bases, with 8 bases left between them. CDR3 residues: CASSPDTETQYF. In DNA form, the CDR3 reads TGTGCCAGCAGCCCGGACACAGAGACCCAGTACTTC.

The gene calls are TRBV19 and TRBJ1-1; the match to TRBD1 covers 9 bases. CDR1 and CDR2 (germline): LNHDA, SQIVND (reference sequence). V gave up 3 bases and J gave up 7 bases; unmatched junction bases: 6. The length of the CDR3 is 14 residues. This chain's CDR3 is CASSMGQGNGEAFF. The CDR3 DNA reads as TGTGCCAGTAGTATGGGACAGGGAAATGGTGAAGCTTTCTTT.